This T cell receptor (beta chain) appears in the sequencing data of a study of blood T cell repertoires in COVID-19. Study at large: T cells, B-cell-depleted T cells, or PBMCs provided the cDNA or gDNA that served as material.

Sequencing was performed with immunoSEQ multiplex PCR; in TCRdb, only in-frame clones are kept and a portion is missing. The sample has 300,000 to 450,000 clones, 80% to 90% seen once. Recovered status applied to Cohort 3 donors who had two consecutive negative PCRs. It also applied to those with clearance or with symptom resolution. The germline V gene has CDR1 MNHNS and CDR2 SASEGT. CDR3 length: 13 residues. Trimming left V 2 bases short and J 3 bases short, with 7 bases between. The rearrangement uses TRBV6-1 and TRBJ1-1; no firm D call. The sequenced sample consisted of PBMCs or T cells enriched from blood (not recorded which). This receptor was taken from a man in his late teens or twenties who had recovered from COVID-19. CDR3 sequence: CASSESGHTEAFF. As DNA, the CDR3 is TGTGCCAGCAGTGAAAGCGGACACACTGAAGCTTTCTTT.